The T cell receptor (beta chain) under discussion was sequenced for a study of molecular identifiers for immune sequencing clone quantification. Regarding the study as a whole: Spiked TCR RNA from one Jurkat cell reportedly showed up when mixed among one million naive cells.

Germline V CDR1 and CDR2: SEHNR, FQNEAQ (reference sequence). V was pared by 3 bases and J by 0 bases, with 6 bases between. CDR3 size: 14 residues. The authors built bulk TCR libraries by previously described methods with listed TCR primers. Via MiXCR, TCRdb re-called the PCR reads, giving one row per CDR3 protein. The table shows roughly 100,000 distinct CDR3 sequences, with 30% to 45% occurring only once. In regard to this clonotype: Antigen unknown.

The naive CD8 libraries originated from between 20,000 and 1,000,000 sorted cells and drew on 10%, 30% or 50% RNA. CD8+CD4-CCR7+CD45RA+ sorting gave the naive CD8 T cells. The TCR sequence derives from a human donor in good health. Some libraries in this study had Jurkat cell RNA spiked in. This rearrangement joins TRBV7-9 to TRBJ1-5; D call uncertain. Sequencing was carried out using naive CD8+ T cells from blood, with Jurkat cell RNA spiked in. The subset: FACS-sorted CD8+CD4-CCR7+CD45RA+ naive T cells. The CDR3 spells CASSFDSSNQPQHF. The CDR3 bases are TGTGCCAGCAGCTTCGATAGTAGCAATCAGCCCCAGCATTTT. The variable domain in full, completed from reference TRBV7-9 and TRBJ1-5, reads DTGVSQNPRHKITKRGQNVTFRCDPISEHNRLYWYRQTLGQGPEFLTYFQNEAQLEKSRLLSDRFSAERPKGSFSTLEIQRTEQGDSAMYLCASSFDSSNQPQHFGDGTRLSIL.